Listed below are T cell receptor beta chains from one sample, sequenced in a study of breast tumors, draining lymph nodes, adjacent tissues. TCRdb re-analysed the multiplex PCR reads in MiXCR, keeping a single row per CDR3 protein. This table holds hundreds of thousands of distinct CDR3 sequences, approximately 29% found once. Sequenced material: axillary lymph node tissue. These receptors all come from a female donor with breast cancer. Some clones in this sample may be carry-over from other donors' samples. CDR3s include the opening cysteine and the closing phenylalanine or tryptophan. The order of the fields is CDR3 DNA, CDR3 protein, J gene, D gene, V gene, clone size. D genes are given only for firm matches. Not every row has a clone size; where given, it reads once, few, many or a size class.

DNA: TGCGCCAGCAGCTTGGTAGGGCAGGGGGACACCCAGTACTTC
CDR3: CASSLVGQGDTQYF
J: TRBJ2-5
D: TRBD1
V: TRBV5-1
size: many

DNA: TGTGCCAGCAGTCACGAGGGGTATAATCCACCCCTCCACTTT
CDR3: CASSHEGYNPPLHF
J: TRBJ1-6
D: NA
V: TRBV6-6
size: NA

DNA: TGTGCCAGCAGCCAAGCATCCAGGGGGGGTTACAATGAGCAGTTCTTC
CDR3: CASSQASRGGYNEQFF
J: TRBJ2-1
D: NA
V: TRBV3-1
size: few

DNA: TGTGCCTGGAGTGTAGCCGGGGGCTTTAATTCACCCCTCCACTTT
CDR3: CAWSVAGGFNSPLHF
J: TRBJ1-6
D: NA
V: TRBV30
size: NA

DNA: TGTGCCAGTAGTAATCTGGGGGCAGGGAGGGATGAAAAACTGTTTTTT
CDR3: CASSNLGAGRDEKLFF
J: TRBJ1-4
D: NA
V: TRBV19
size: NA

DNA: TGTGCCAGCAGCCTAACTATGGGAAGCACCGGGAAGCTGTTTTTT
CDR3: CASSLTMGSTGKLFF
J: TRBJ2-2
D: NA
V: TRBV7-2
size: once

DNA: TGTGCCAGCAGTCTCCTGGCGGGGCGAAATGAGCAGTTCTTC
CDR3: CASSLLAGRNEQFF
J: TRBJ2-1
D: NA
V: TRBV2
size: NA

DNA: TGTGCCAGTAGTAGGGGTCAGCAAAACTATGGCTACACCTTC
CDR3: CASSRGQQNYGYTF
J: TRBJ1-2
D: NA
V: TRBV19
size: many

DNA: NA
CDR3: CASSVASGSNKFF
J: TRBJ2-1
D: NA
V: TRBV9
size: NA

DNA: TGTGCCAGCAGTGAAGCTGGTCTAGGGGAGACCCAGTACTTC
CDR3: CASSEAGLGETQYF
J: TRBJ2-5
D: NA
V: TRBV6-1
size: many

DNA: TGTGCCAGCAGCTTATCGCCCGACAGGGTAGCTGAAGCTTTCTTT
CDR3: CASSLSPDRVAEAFF
J: TRBJ1-1
D: TRBD1
V: TRBV13
size: few

DNA: TGCGCCAGCAGCTCCACTAACCACCTAGCGGGACGCACAGATACGCAGTATTTT
CDR3: CASSSTNHLAGRTDTQYF
J: TRBJ2-3
D: TRBD2
V: TRBV5-1
size: many

DNA: TGTGCCAGCAGCCAAGAGCCAGGGCATCAGCCCCAGCATTTT
CDR3: CASSQEPGHQPQHF
J: TRBJ1-5
D: NA
V: TRBV3-1
size: many

DNA: TGTGCCAGCAGTTCTCCCCGAACTAGCGGGAACAATGAGCAGTTCTTC
CDR3: CASSSPRTSGNNEQFF
J: TRBJ2-1
D: TRBD2
V: TRBV12-3/TRBV12-4
size: many

DNA: TGTGCCAGCAGTTTCCGCCATAGGGAGACCCAGTACTTC
CDR3: CASSFRHRETQYF
J: TRBJ2-5
D: NA
V: TRBV12-3/TRBV12-4
size: NA

DNA: TGTGCCAGCAGCTTGGCGGGACAGCTATTATACAATGAGCAGTTCTTC
CDR3: CASSLAGQLLYNEQFF
J: TRBJ2-1
D: TRBD1
V: TRBV5-5
size: many